The sequence of this T cell receptor (beta chain) was determined in a study of blood T cell repertoires in COVID-19. Study as a whole: The United States, Italy and Spain supplied acute and convalescent COVID-19 samples.

Sequencing was performed with immunoSEQ multiplex PCR; in TCRdb, only in-frame clones are kept and a portion is missing. The profile shows approximately 140,000 clones, just over 85% of them singletons. The CDR3 consists of 14 residues. Trimming cost V 6 bases and J 8 bases, with 19 bases left between them. Germline CDR1 is SNHLY and CDR2 is FYNNEI. The receptor comes from an older woman with acute or convalescent COVID-19. The specimen sequenced was peripheral blood. The chain employs TRBV2 and TRBJ1-2; possibly TRBD1 for D (6 bases). The DNA of the CDR3 is TGTGCCAGCAGGGATAGACAGGTTGTCTGGGGCTACACCTTC. Amino acids: CASRDRQVVWGYTF. The whole variable domain, remainder taken from reference TRBV2 and TRBJ1-2, is EPEVTQTPSHQVTQMGQEVILRCVPISNHLYFYWYRQILGQKVEFLVSFYNNEISEKSEIFDDQFSVERPDGSNFTLKIRSTKLEDSAMYFCASRDRQVVWGYTFGSGTRLTVV.